The 24 T cell receptor beta chains below come from one sample, sequenced in a study of cytomegalovirus exposure and HLA in healthy donors. Use of 60 Vbeta and 13 Jbeta primers characterized the PCR. Method: immunoSEQ multiplex PCR; TCRdb's copy keeps in-frame clones and lacks some. The profile shows 150,000 to 200,000 clones, about 9% of them singletons. The specimen was PBMCs. All receptors derive from a woman in her thirties in good health and CMV-seropositive.

This chain joins TRBV2 and TRBJ2-5, with TRBD1 identical over 11 bases. The junction had 4 bases not matched to a gene; V was cut back by 5 bases and J by 5 bases. CDR1 SNHLY and CDR2 FYNNEI come from the germline V gene. The CDR3 extends over 14 amino acids. CDR3 protein: CASSSDRGLETQYF. CDR3 DNA sequence: TGTGCCAGCAGTTCGGACAGGGGGCTTGAGACCCAGTACTTC.

Note on this clone: This CDR3 is also generated by other DNA sequences in the sample. The rearrangement links TRBV5-6 to TRBJ1-2; D unclear. V was shortened by 3 bases and J by 8 bases, with 11 bases between the two germline ends. CDR1 and CDR2 (germline): SGHDT, YYEEEE. The CDR3 length is 12 residues. The DNA for the CDR3 is TGTGCCAGCAGCTCCTGGGGAGAAGGCTACACCTTC. As protein: CASSSWGEGYTF.

This clone showed up just a few times. The V and J genes are TRBV7-9 and TRBJ2-2, with 14 bases identical to TRBD2. Germline loops: CDR1 SEHNR, CDR2 FQNEAQ (reference sequence). The CDR3 consists of 19 residues. The trim removed 4 bases at V and 5 bases at J, leaving 12 bases unmatched. CDR3 sequence reads: CASSSGKTSGRVWTGELFF. The CDR3 DNA sequence: TGTGCCAGCAGCTCCGGGAAGACTAGCGGGAGGGTATGGACCGGGGAGCTGTTTTTT. Variable domain in full (rest from reference TRBV7-9 and TRBJ2-2): DTGVSQNPRHKITKRGQNVTFRCDPISEHNRLYWYRQTLGQGPEFLTYFQNEAQLEKSRLLSDRFSAERPKGSFSTLEIQRTEQGDSAMYLCASSSGKTSGRVWTGELFFGEGSRLTVL.

The chain recombines TRBV12-5 with TRBJ2-2; unclear D gene. The germline V gene has CDR1 LGHNT and CDR2 FRNRAP. The CDR3 extends over 16 amino acids. The V end was cut by 0 bases, the J end by 0 bases, with 8 bases between. This CDR3 is CASGLVAAANTGELFF. DNA for the CDR3: TGTGCTAGTGGTTTGGTCGCGGCCGCGAACACCGGGGAGCTGTTTTTT.

The chain employs TRBV9 and TRBJ1-1; TRBD1 matches at 7 bases. Per germline, CDR1 SGDLS and CDR2 YYNGEE. This CDR3 has 14 residues. With V trimmed by 0 bases and J by 2 bases, 1 base remained unmatched. The DNA for the CDR3 is TGTGCCAGCAGCGTAGGACAGGGCAACACTGAAGCTTTCTTT. It is translated as CASSVGQGNTEAFF.

The chain links TRBV5-4 to TRBJ1-1; D call uncertain. With 0 bases removed from V and 2 bases from J, the gap between germline ends came to 8 bases. Germline lookup yields CDR1 SGHNT and CDR2 YYREEE (reference sequence). The CDR3 is made up of 14 amino acids. CDR3 in amino acids: CASSLAATNTEAFF. For the CDR3, the DNA is TGTGCCAGCAGCTTGGCCGCCACAAACACTGAAGCTTTCTTT.

This clone was picked up a small number of times. The chain combines TRBV7-6 with TRBJ2-2; a weak D match, TRBD2 (6 bases). The CDR3 contains 15 residues. The germline CDR1 and CDR2 sequences are SGHVS and FNYEAQ. Trimming took 5 bases from V and 1 from J, leaving 11 bases between them. CDR3 sequence: CASSARDLNTGELFF. In DNA, the CDR3 is TGTGCCAGCAGCGCCCGGGACTTGAACACCGGGGAGCTGTTTTTT.

Only a few counts were recorded for this clone. The V and J genes are TRBV7-9 and TRBJ2-3; no definite D call. This CDR3 contains 14 residues. Trimming cost V 1 base and J 6 bases, with 11 bases left between them. Germline CDR1 and CDR2: SEHNR and FQNEAQ (reference sequence). The CDR3 nucleotides are TGTGCCAGCAGCTTAGGAGTGGTGCGGGATACGCAGTATTTT. It codes for CASSLGVVRDTQYF.

The chain joins TRBV9 to TRBJ2-7, with TRBD1 identical over 7 bases. J gave up 3 bases and V 2 bases, and 11 bases lay outside the gene matches. Germline V gene lookup returns CDR1 SGDLS and CDR2 YYNGEE. CDR3 length equals 16 residues. This chain's CDR3 is CASSVSTGRAVYEQYF. DNA for the CDR3: TGTGCCAGCAGCGTGTCGACAGGGCGGGCAGTCTACGAGCAGTACTTC.

The V and J genes are TRBV5-1 and TRBJ1-2; D remains ambiguous. The V end lost 5 bases, the J end lost 4 bases, and 6 bases lay between the germline ends. Germline CDR1 is SGHRS and CDR2 is YFSETQ. The CDR3 consists of 11 residues. CDR3: CASREAYGYTF. In nucleotides, the CDR3 is TGCGCCAGCAGAGAAGCCTATGGCTACACCTTC.

This clone was observed a handful of times. This sequence joins TRBV18 and TRBJ1-3, with unresolved D. The V and J ends lost 0 bases and 2 bases respectively, with 5 bases between them. Per germline, CDR1 KGHSH and CDR2 LQKENI. The CDR3 sequence is 14 residues long. The CDR3 reads CASSPPGTGNTIYF. Written as DNA, the CDR3 is TGTGCCAGCTCACCACCCGGGACTGGAAACACCATATATTTT.

This clone was seen only a few times. The J gene is TRBJ2-2, the V gene TRBV7-3; TRBD2 agrees at 8 bases. The V and J ends lost 4 bases and 5 bases, in that order; junction bases with no gene match: 9. CDR3 length: 16 residues. The germline V gene encodes CDR1 SGHTA and CDR2 FQGTGA. CDR3 sequence reads: CASSSLAGLVTGELFF. The CDR3 bases are TGTGCCAGCAGCTCTCTAGCGGGCCTGGTAACCGGGGAGCTGTTTTTT.

This clone came up a few times. The chain combines TRBV29-1 with TRBJ1-1; 7 bases match TRBD1. Germline loops: CDR1 SQVTM, CDR2 ANQGSEA. The trim removed 1 base at V and 2 bases at J, leaving 4 bases unmatched. The length of the CDR3 is 14 residues. The CDR3 coding sequence is TGCAGCGTTGAAGGGGGACAGCTAAACACTGAAGCTTTCTTT. Translated: CSVEGGQLNTEAFF.

As concerns this clone: One end of the junction does not line up with germline, which may come from a read error. The chain is built from TRBV18 and TRBJ1-1; unclear D gene. CDR3 size: 15 residues. Germline V CDR1 and CDR2: KGHSH, LQKENI. CDR3 loop: CASSSPAGPNTEAFF. CDR3 nucleotide sequence: TGTGCCAGCTCATCACCGGCGGGCCCGAACACTGAAGCTTTCTTT.

The rearrangement uses TRBV1 and TRBJ2-5; the D call of TRBD1 is as the table states it, not checked on the DNA. TRBV1 is classified as a pseudogene. This CDR3 has 16 residues. The CDR3 DNA reads TGCACCAGCAGCCAAGGTGCCGGGACACCAGAAGAGACCCAGTACTTC. Protein product: CTSSQGAGTPEETQYF.

This clone has more than one count but fewer than ten. The rearrangement uses TRBV14 and TRBJ2-5; maybe TRBD1 (5 bases). V lost 4 bases and J 2 bases, leaving 11 bases between the germline ends. This CDR3 comprises 14 residues. Germline V gene sequence: CDR1 SGHDN, CDR2 FVKESK. The CDR3 here is CASSPQVLQETQYF. The CDR3 nucleotides read TGTGCCAGCAGCCCACAGGTTCTTCAAGAGACCCAGTACTTC.

In its sample, this clone was seen a few times. The J gene is TRBJ2-3, the V gene TRBV5-6; D possibly corresponds to TRBD2 (5 bases). Per the germline V gene, CDR1 is SGHDT and CDR2 is YYEEEE. This CDR3 is 13 amino acids long. Trimming stripped 5 bases from V and 2 bases from J, with 9 bases between. The CDR3 coding sequence is TGTGCCAGCAGGGAGCGGAACACAGATACGCAGTATTTT. Amino acids: CASRERNTDTQYF.

This clone occurred a few times. The rearrangement joins TRBV7-6 to TRBJ1-1; D not certain. Germline CDR1 and CDR2: SGHVS and FNYEAQ. The CDR3 is made up of 13 amino acids. The V gene lost 4 bases and the J gene lost 3 bases, with 9 bases spanning the gap. The CDR3, as DNA: TGTGCCAGCAGCTCCTCGGACTACACTGAAGCTTTCTTT. Translation gives CASSSSDYTEAFF.

This clone has more than one count but fewer than ten. The chain carries TRBV15 and TRBJ2-5, with 11 bases that match TRBD2. The CDR3 is 17 amino acids. Germline V lookup: CDR1 LNHNV, CDR2 YYDKDF (reference sequence). J gave up 5 bases and V 3 bases, and 11 bases lay outside the gene matches. CDR3 DNA sequence: TGTGCCACCAGCAGGGATCATAGCGGGAGGGGCGGCGAGACCCAGTACTTC. Its translation: CATSRDHSGRGGETQYF.

This clone has a single count. Other DNA sequences in this sample translate to the same CDR3. V gene TRBV5-1 combines with J gene TRBJ2-2; D is unclear. V gave up 4 bases and J gave up 2 bases, with 9 bases separating them. The CDR3 loop spans 14 amino acids. The germline V gene has CDR1 SGHRS and CDR2 YFSETQ. CDR3 bases: TGCGCCAGCAGCGACTTAATAAACACCGGGGAGCTGTTTTTT. Its translation is CASSDLINTGELFF.

This chain joins TRBV4-1 and TRBJ2-5; 10 bases line up with TRBD2. The CDR3 runs to 19 residues. CDR1 and CDR2 from the germline V gene are MGHRA and YSYEKL. The V and J ends lost 0 bases and 5 bases, in that order; junction bases with no gene match: 15. The CDR3 region is CASSQEGLAGEGPRETQYF. Written as DNA, the CDR3 is TGCGCCAGCAGCCAAGAAGGGCTAGCGGGAGAGGGGCCCCGGGAGACCCAGTACTTC.

The J gene is TRBJ2-5, the V gene TRBV12-5; 9 nucleotides agree with TRBD1. J was trimmed by 5 bases and V by 0 bases; bases with no gene match: 7. There are 16 residues in the CDR3. Germline values: CDR1 LGHNT, CDR2 FRNRAP. For the CDR3, the DNA is TGTGCTAGTGGTTTGGTAGCACAGGGGGCTTTGGAGACCCAGTACTTC. It translates to CASGLVAQGALETQYF. The variable domain in full, completed from reference TRBV12-5 and TRBJ2-5, reads DARVTQTPRHKVTEMGQEVTMRCQPILGHNTVFWYRQTMMQGLELLAYFRNRAPLDDSGMPKDRFSAEMPDATLATLKIQPSEPRDSAVYFCASGLVAQGALETQYFGPGTRLLVL.

This chain links TRBV9 with TRBJ2-7; 7 bases line up with TRBD2. The trim removed 2 bases at V and 2 bases at J, leaving 19 bases unmatched. The CDR3 runs 19 residues. Germline V gene sequence: CDR1 SGDLS, CDR2 YYNGEE. The DNA of the CDR3 is TGTGCCAGCAGCGTGGGGGGGGGAGCAGGGCTAGCGCCCACCTACGAGCAGTACTTC. Translating it yields CASSVGGGAGLAPTYEQYF.

The CDR3 reads CAGGLEADTQYF. CDR3 nucleotide sequence: TGTGCCGGGGGACTAGAAGCAGATACGCAGTATTTT. The gene calls are TRBV2 and TRBJ2-3; TRBD2 matches 8 bases. The CDR3 extends over 12 amino acids. V trimming: 11 bases; J trimming: 4 bases; junction bases outside the gene matches: 5. The germline CDR1 and CDR2 sequences are SNHLY and FYNNEI.